Below are 9 T cell receptor beta chains sequenced from a single sample in a study of vaccination effects on CD4 cells after COVID-19. Within the ViraFEST assay, antigen-specific CD4+ T cells underwent expansion with viral peptide pools prior to sequencing. The authors isolated CD4+ T cells after about eleven days of culture. Their SARS-CoV-2 infection, verified by PCR, occurred between March and December 2020. The participants, recipients of two vaccine doses, got either BNT162b2 or mRNA-1273. The protocol was immunoSEQ multiplex PCR, while the TCRdb copy is restricted to in-frame clones and leaves out a portion. The sample holds about 13,000 clones; approximately 70% are singletons and the top ten take 33%. These receptors are not linked to any known antigen. Material: CD4+ T cells from PBMCs cultured with HCoV-NL63 spike peptides, obtained after COVID-19 vaccination. The receptors derive from a human donor who had a prior SARS-CoV-2 infection.

This clone is labeled large (0.1 to 1%). The chain uses TRBV5-8 and TRBJ1-4; unclear D gene. CDR1 and CDR2 from the germline V gene are SGHTS and YDEGEE. CDR3 size: 15 residues. Trimming removed 0 bases at V and 8 bases at J, with 14 bases between. This CDR3 reads CASSLGSSGYEKLFF. DNA for the CDR3: TGTGCCAGCAGCTTGGGTTCAAGTGGTTACGAAAAACTGTTTTTT.

The gene calls are TRBV6-5 and TRBJ2-7; D remains ambiguous. V was trimmed by 3 bases and J by 0 bases, leaving 9 bases between them. This CDR3 has 14 amino acids. Germline assignment: CDR1 MNHEY and CDR2 SVGAGI. The CDR3 nucleotides read TGTGCCAGCAGTTATTCTGGTCACTCCTACGAGCAGTACTTC. It is translated as CASSYSGHSYEQYF.

This clone was counted between two and nine times. This chain connects TRBV5-1 to TRBJ2-2; possible D gene TRBD2, 5 bases. V was cut by 5 bases and J by 2 bases, with 13 bases left in between. This CDR3 is 15 amino acids long. The V gene's germline CDR1 is SGHRS and CDR2 YFSETQ. The CDR3 coding sequence is TGCGCCAGCAGAGCCGGGGTTTTAAACACCGGGGAGCTGTTTTTT. It is translated as CASRAGVLNTGELFF.

The V gene is TRBV13, the J gene TRBJ2-7, with 7 nucleotides matching TRBD1. CDR3 length equals 20 residues. Germline CDR1 PRHDT, CDR2 FYEKMQ (reference sequence). V lost 3 bases, J lost 3 bases, and 23 bases stayed unmatched. CDR3 DNA sequence: TGTGCCAGCAGCTTTAGGGACAGCCAGATTAGTTATCAGATTTGCTACGAGCAGTACTTC. Its protein product is CASSFRDSQISYQICYEQYF. The entire variable domain, with the rest obtained from reference TRBV13 and TRBJ2-7, is as follows: AAGVIQSPRHLIKEKRETATLKCYPIPRHDTVYWYQQGPGQDPQFLISFYEKMQSDKGSIPDRFSAQQFSDYHSELNMSSLELGDSALYFCASSFRDSQISYQICYEQYFGPGTRLTVT.

This rearrangement joins TRBV29-1 to TRBJ1-5; D is possibly TRBD1 (6 bases). The CDR3 has 15 amino acids. In germline, CDR1 is SQVTM, CDR2 ANQGSEA. V lost 7 bases and J lost 5, with 21 bases in between. The CDR3 loop is CSALKGGEVDQPQHF. The CDR3 DNA sequence: TGCAGCGCCCTGAAGGGGGGGGAGGTGGATCAGCCCCAGCATTTT.

V gene TRBV7-8 combines with J gene TRBJ1-5; D remains unclear. V was pared by 5 bases and J by 0 bases, with 11 bases between. This CDR3 has 15 residues. The V gene's germline CDR1 is SGHVS and CDR2 FQNEAQ. The CDR3 nucleotides are TGTGCCAGCAGCCAATACGGGAGTAGCAATCAGCCCCAGCATTTT. It codes for CASSQYGSSNQPQHF.

This clone showed up just once. V gene TRBV5-1 combines with J gene TRBJ1-1; D remains unclear. The CDR3 has 15 residues. V was trimmed by 4 bases and J by 2 bases, leaving 15 bases between them. In germline, CDR1 is SGHRS, CDR2 YFSETQ. CDR3 sequence: CASSELGNGNTEAFF. DNA of the CDR3: TGCGCCAGCAGCGAATTAGGTAACGGCAACACTGAAGCTTTCTTT. The whole variable domain, remainder taken from reference TRBV5-1 and TRBJ1-1, is KAGVTQTPRYLIKTRGQQVTLSCSPISGHRSVSWYQQTPGQGLQFLFEYFSETQRNKGNFPGRFSGRQFSNSRSEMNVSTLELGDSALYLCASSELGNGNTEAFFGQGTRLTVV.

V and J are TRBV30 and TRBJ2-1; the D is unclear. The length of the CDR3 is 16 residues. CDR1 and CDR2 (germline): GTSNPN, SVGIG (reference sequence). V lost 2 bases and J 9 bases, leaving 23 bases between the germline ends. CDR3 sequence reads: CAWSRLGAYTYGEQFF. In DNA form, the CDR3 reads TGTGCCTGGAGTAGGCTAGGCGCGTATACGTATGGTGAGCAGTTCTTC.

This clone appeared once. V gene TRBV5-6 combines with J gene TRBJ1-4; TRBD1 might be the D (5 bases). Trimming left V 1 base short and J 8 bases short, with 15 bases between. Germline lookup yields CDR1 SGHDT and CDR2 YYEEEE. The CDR3 spans 15 residues. In DNA, the CDR3 is TGTGCCAGCAGCTTGTCGGGACCGCAGGAAGAAAAACTGTTTTTT. Translation: CASSLSGPQEEKLFF.